This is a list of T cell receptor beta chains from one sample in a study of blood T cells in healthy people across ages. TCRdb fed the 5' RACE reads into MiXCR, producing one record per CDR3 protein. Of just under 900,000 distinct CDR3 sequences in the sample, 29% were seen once. The sequenced sample consisted of blood. The receptors were sampled from a woman of 80 years or more in good health. Both conserved end residues are part of each CDR3. D genes are given only for firm matches. Rows may omit the clone size; those that give it use once, few, many or a size class.

.,many,TRBV3-1,TRBJ2-5,CASSQVGRDGETQYF,TGTGCCAGCAGCCAAGTTGGCAGGGACGGAGAGACCCAGTACTTC
.,.,TRBV12-3/TRBV12-4,TRBJ1-5,CASSPDSRGDQPQHF,TGTGCCAGCAGCCCCGACAGCCGGGGTGATCAGCCCCAGCATTTT
.,.,TRBV6-1,TRBJ1-2,CASSERRVGYTF,TGTGCCAGCAGTGAACGCAGGGTCGGCTACACCTTC
.,many,TRBV20-1,TRBJ1-5,CSARGGMDQPQHF,TGCAGTGCTAGAGGGGGTATGGATCAGCCCCAGCATTTT
TRBD2,many,TRBV7-2,TRBJ2-1,CASREGLAGEQFF,TGTGCCAGCAGAGAAGGACTAGCGGGTGAGCAGTTCTTC
TRBD2,few,TRBV7-9,TRBJ2-1,CASSRDYEGEQFF,TGTGCCAGTAGCCGGGACTACGAGGGTGAGCAGTTCTTC
.,.,TRBV7-6,TRBJ2-2,CASSRPQGELFF,TGTGCCAGCAGTCGACCCCAAGGGGAGCTGTTTTTT
TRBD2,.,TRBV12-3/TRBV12-4,TRBJ2-2,CASSTDSGLAGGELFF,TGTGCCAGCAGTACCGACTCTGGACTAGCCGGCGGGGAGCTGTTTTTT
.,many,TRBV29-1,TRBJ2-2,CSVVAGGGAGELFF,TGCAGCGTTGTGGCAGGTGGGGGCGCCGGGGAGCTGTTTTTT
.,many,TRBV14,TRBJ2-4,CASSQAWQGKNIQYF,TGTGCCAGCAGCCAAGCGTGGCAGGGCAAAAACATTCAGTACTTC
TRBD1,.,TRBV20-1,TRBJ1-1,CSARAPGQGTEAFF,TGCAGTGCTAGAGCACCGGGACAGGGAACTGAAGCTTTCTTT
.,.,TRBV5-6,TRBJ1-2,CASSSLDRMTGYTF,TGTGCCAGCAGCTCCCTCGACAGGATGACCGGCTACACCTTC
TRBD1,.,TRBV6-1,TRBJ1-2,CASSEAGQGYGYTF,TGTGCCAGCAGTGAAGCGGGACAGGGTTACGGCTACACCTTC
TRBD1,many,TRBV6-5,TRBJ2-1,CASSNDRVRNEQFF,TGTGCCAGCAGTAATGACAGGGTTCGCAATGAGCAGTTCTTC
TRBD2,few,TRBV6-2/TRBV6-3,TRBJ2-7,CASSYLAGRTYNEQYF,TGTGCCAGCAGTTACCTAGCGGGGCGCACCTACAATGAGCAGTACTTC
TRBD1,.,TRBV25-1,TRBJ1-6,CASSADRDRALVYNSPLHF,TGTGCCAGCAGTGCCGACCGGGACAGGGCGCTTGTTTATAATTCACCCCTCCACTTT
.,many,TRBV20-1,TRBJ2-5,CSASNGLHQETQYF,TGCAGTGCTAGTAACGGACTACACCAAGAGACCCAGTACTTC
TRBD1,.,TRBV20-1,TRBJ1-5,CSATTNRGGNQPQHF,TGCAGTGCAACGACCAACAGGGGCGGCAATCAGCCCCAGCATTTT
TRBD2,.,TRBV20-1,TRBJ2-5,CSVALAGKETPYF,TGCAGTGTTGCACTAGCGGGGAAAGAGACCCCGTACTTC
TRBD1,.,TRBV20-1,TRBJ2-7,CSANGTGGLSYEQYF,TGCAGTGCTAATGGGACAGGGGGCCTTTCCTACGAGCAGTACTTC
.,few,TRBV20-1,TRBJ1-4,CSARGSHEKLFF,TGCAGTGCTAGAGGGTCTCATGAAAAACTGTTTTTT
TRBD1,many,TRBV29-1,TRBJ1-2,CSATTGYGYTF,TGCAGCGCTACGACAGGGTATGGCTACACCTTC
.,many,TRBV5-1,TRBJ2-7,CASKEDNSYEQYF,TGCGCCAGCAAGGAGGACAACTCCTACGAGCAGTACTTC
TRBD1,.,TRBV6-6,TRBJ1-4,CASIRDRGVFGEKLFF,TGTGCCAGCATCCGCGACAGGGGGGTTTTTGGTGAAAAACTGTTTTTT
TRBD2,few,TRBV19,TRBJ2-1,CATGTSGGGYNEQFF,TGTGCCACTGGGACTAGCGGGGGAGGTTACAATGAGCAGTTCTTC
TRBD1,.,TRBV12-3/TRBV12-4,TRBJ2-2,CASSLWDRAVGELFF,TGTGCCAGCAGTTTATGGGACAGGGCGGTCGGGGAGCTGTTTTTT
.,.,TRBV12-3/TRBV12-4,TRBJ1-1,CASIGRGTEAFF,TGTGCCAGCATCGGGCGCGGCACTGAAGCTTTCTTT
.,.,TRBV11-2,TRBJ2-7,CASSSEQVLDEQYF,TGTGCCAGCAGCTCGGAACAGGTTTTAGACGAGCAGTACTTC
.,many,TRBV11-2,TRBJ1-2,CASSLEAVRSPGRGGYTF,TGTGCCAGCAGCTTAGAGGCGGTGCGGAGCCCAGGCCGGGGTGGCTACACCTTC
TRBD2,many,TRBV7-9,TRBJ2-3,CASSLVSRGGSDTQYF,TGTGCCAGCAGCTTAGTTTCGCGGGGGGGCTCAGATACGCAGTATTTT
.,.,TRBV11-2,TRBJ1-4,CASSQSGGAGREKLFF,TGTGCCAGCAGCCAATCGGGGGGGGCAGGCCGTGAAAAACTGTTTTTT
.,.,TRBV12-5,TRBJ2-1,CASGSPTPAGYNEQFF,TGTGCTAGTGGTTCTCCCACACCCGCGGGCTACAATGAGCAGTTCTTC
.,many,TRBV20-1,TRBJ1-1,CSARDIGNQAGITEAFF,TGCAGTGCTAGAGATATAGGTAATCAGGCTGGGATCACTGAAGCTTTCTTT
.,.,TRBV10-2,TRBJ1-1,CASIASETGSARKEAFF,TGCGCCAGCATCGCAAGCGAAACGGGGTCCGCTCGGAAAGAAGCTTTCTTT
.,.,TRBV5-1,TRBJ2-3,CASSRDDTDSQYF,TGCGCCAGCAGTAGGGACGACACAGATTCGCAGTATTTT
TRBD2,many,TRBV7-9,TRBJ2-7,CASTSAGGAHEQYF,TGTGCCAGCACCTCCGCCGGGGGGGCCCACGAGCAGTACTTC
.,many,TRBV5-1,TRBJ2-1,CASSLGDTVNEQFF,TGCGCCAGCAGCTTGGGGGACACCGTCAATGAGCAGTTCTTC
.,.,TRBV12-3/TRBV12-4,TRBJ1-1,CASSGGGFGEAFF,TGTGCCAGCAGCGGGGGGGGATTCGGTGAAGCTTTCTTT
.,many,TRBV7-2,TRBJ2-1,CASSLGGSDNEQFF,TGTGCCAGCAGCTTAGGGGGAAGCGACAATGAGCAGTTCTTC
.,.,TRBV12-3/TRBV12-4,TRBJ1-2,CASTPTASNYGYTF,TGTGCCAGCACTCCTACAGCATCTAACTATGGCTACACCTTC
TRBD1,.,TRBV12-3/TRBV12-4,TRBJ2-3,CASSGAGGADTEYF,TGTGCCAGCAGTGGAGCAGGGGGAGCAGATACGGAGTATTTT
.,.,TRBV3-1,TRBJ2-3,CASSQGRGRGPATDTQYF,TGTGCCAGCAGCCAAGGACGGGGGCGGGGGCCCGCGACAGATACGCAGTATTTT
.,.,TRBV11-3,TRBJ2-4,CASSLERGTKNIQYF,TGTGCCAGCAGCTTAGAAAGGGGAACCAAAAACATTCAGTACTTC
TRBD1,.,TRBV7-2,TRBJ2-7,CASSFRGQRSYEQYF,TGTGCCAGCAGCTTCCGGGGACAGCGCTCCTACGAGCAGTACTTC
TRBD2,many,TRBV20-1,TRBJ2-1,CSARTGLAGIEQFF,TGCAGTGCTAGAACGGGACTAGCGGGGATCGAGCAGTTCTTC
.,.,TRBV21-1,TRBJ2-5,CASSLGGGPYGQYF,TGTGCCAGCAGCCTCGGGGGGGGCCCCTACGGGCAGTACTTC
.,few,TRBV7-9,TRBJ1-5,CASSRTGGQHNQPQHF,TGTGCCAGCAGCAGAACCGGAGGACAGCACAATCAGCCCCAGCATTTT
TRBD1,once,TRBV20-1,TRBJ1-5,CSARRQGYNNQPQHF,TGCAGTGCTAGACGACAGGGTTATAACAATCAGCCCCAGCATTTT